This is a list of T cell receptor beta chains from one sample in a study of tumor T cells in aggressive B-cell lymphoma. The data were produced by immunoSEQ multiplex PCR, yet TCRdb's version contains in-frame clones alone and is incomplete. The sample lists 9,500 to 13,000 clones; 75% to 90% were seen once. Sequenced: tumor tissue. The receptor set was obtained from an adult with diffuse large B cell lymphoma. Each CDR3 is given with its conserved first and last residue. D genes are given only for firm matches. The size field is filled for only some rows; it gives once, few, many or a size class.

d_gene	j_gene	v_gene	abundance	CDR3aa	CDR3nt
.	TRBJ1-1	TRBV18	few	CASSPNQGVGLLMNTEAFF	TGTGCCAGCTCACCCAACCAGGGTGTCGGGTTACTTATGAACACTGAAGCTTTCTTT
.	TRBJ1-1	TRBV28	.	CASSFPRNEAFF	TGTGCCAGCAGTTTCCCGCGGAATGAAGCTTTCTTT
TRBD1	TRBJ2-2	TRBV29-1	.	CSVGGGRTNTGELFF	TGCAGCGTTGGAGGGGGCCGAACTAACACCGGGGAGCTGTTTTTT
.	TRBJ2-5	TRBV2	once	CASSGLAGGFGYETQYF	TGTGCCAGCAGTGGGCTAGCTGGCGGGTTTGGGTATGAGACCCAGTACTTC
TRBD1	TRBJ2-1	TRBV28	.	CASSLTGTGRNEQFF	TGTGCCAGCAGTTTAACCGGGACAGGGCGTAATGAGCAGTTCTTC
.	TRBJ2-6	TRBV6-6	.	CASSSSTRSGANVLTF	TGTGCCAGCAGTTCCTCCACTCGCTCTGGGGCCAACGTCCTGACTTTC
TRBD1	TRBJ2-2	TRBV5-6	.	CASRVGQYTGELFF	TGTGCCAGCCGAGTGGGACAGTATACCGGGGAGCTGTTTTTT
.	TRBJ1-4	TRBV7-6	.	CASSAQGGEKLFF	TGTGCCAGCAGCGCGCAGGGAGGCGAAAAACTGTTTTTT
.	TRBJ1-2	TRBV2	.	CASSLWGGANYGYTF	TGTGCCAGCAGTCTCTGGGGGGGAGCCAACTATGGCTACACCTTC
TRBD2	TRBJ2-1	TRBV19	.	CASSTDPGRVTSGMNEQFF	TGTGCCAGTAGTACGGACCCGGGGAGGGTGACTAGCGGAATGAATGAGCAGTTCTTC
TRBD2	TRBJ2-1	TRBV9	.	CASSVISGRVDEQFF	TGTGCCAGCAGCGTAATTAGCGGGAGAGTGGATGAGCAGTTCTTC
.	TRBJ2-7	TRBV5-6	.	CASSFNYEQYF	TGTGCCAGCAGCTTCAATTACGAGCAGTACTTC
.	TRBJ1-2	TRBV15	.	CATSRWAGGGGYGYTF	TGTGCCACCAGCAGATGGGCGGGGGGCGGTGGCTATGGCTACACCTTC
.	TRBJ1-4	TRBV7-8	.	CASSPSDSNEKLFF	TGTGCCAGCAGCCCGTCGGACTCAAATGAAAAACTGTTTTTT
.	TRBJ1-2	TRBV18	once	CASSPSGGSGGYTF	TGTGCCAGCTCACCATCGGGGGGTAGCGGTGGCTACACCTTC
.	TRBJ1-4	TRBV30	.	CAWADKTAGNEKLFF	TGTGCCTGGGCCGATAAGACAGCGGGCAATGAAAAACTGTTTTTT
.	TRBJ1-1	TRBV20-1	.	CVSPGRTEAFF	TGCGTAAGCCCAGGGCGCACTGAAGCTTTCTTT
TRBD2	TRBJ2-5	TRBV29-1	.	CSAVAGNQETQYF	TGCAGCGCAGTAGCGGGAAACCAAGAGACCCAGTACTTC
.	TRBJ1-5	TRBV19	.	CASSLRRTVSNQPQHF	TGTGCCAGTAGCCTACGTCGGACAGTCAGCAATCAGCCCCAGCATTTT
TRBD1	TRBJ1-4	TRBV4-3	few	CASSLGTGSEKLFF	TGCGCCAGCAGCCTCGGGACAGGGTCGGAAAAACTGTTTTTT
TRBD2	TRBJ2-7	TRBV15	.	CATSEAGSYEQYF	TGTGCCACCAGCGAAGCGGGGTCCTACGAGCAGTACTTC
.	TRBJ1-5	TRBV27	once	CASSRLSSNQPQHF	TGTGCCAGCAGTCGTCTTAGTAGCAATCAGCCCCAGCATTTT
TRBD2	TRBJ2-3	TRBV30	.	CAWGGGRKGTDTQYF	TGTGCCTGGGGAGGCGGGAGAAAGGGCACAGATACGCAGTATTTT
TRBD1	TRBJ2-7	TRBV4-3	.	CASSQTLGQVSSYEQYF	TGCGCCAGCAGCCAAACCCTAGGACAGGTTTCCTCCTACGAGCAGTACTTC
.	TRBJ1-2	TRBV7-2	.	CASSPPQGWIYGYTF	TGTGCCAGCAGCCCCCCCCAGGGGTGGATCTATGGCTACACCTTC
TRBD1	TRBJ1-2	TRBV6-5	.	CASSARTGGGYTF	TGTGCCAGCAGTGCCCGGACAGGAGGCGGCTACACCTTC
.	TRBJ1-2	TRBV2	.	CASKLDWAYGYTF	TGTGCCAGCAAACTGGATTGGGCCTATGGCTACACCTTC
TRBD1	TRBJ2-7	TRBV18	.	CASSPPIPGTGDEQYF	TGTGCCAGCTCACCACCTATTCCGGGGACAGGGGACGAGCAGTACTTC
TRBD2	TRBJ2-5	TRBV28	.	CASRIRPGLAGVGTQYF	TGTGCCAGCAGGATCCGACCGGGACTAGCGGGAGTAGGGACCCAGTACTTC
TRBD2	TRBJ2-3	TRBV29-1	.	CSVAGGLAGGADTQYF	TGCAGCGTTGCAGGGGGACTAGCGGGAGGGGCAGATACGCAGTATTTT
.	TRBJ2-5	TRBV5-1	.	CASSPDNQETQYF	TGCGCCAGCAGCCCGGACAACCAAGAGACCCAGTACTTC
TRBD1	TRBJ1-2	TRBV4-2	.	CASSQERTGSGIDYGYTF	TGTGCCAGCAGCCAAGAGAGGACAGGGAGTGGAATTGACTATGGCTACACCTTC
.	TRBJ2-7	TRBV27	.	CASSPTRGLYEQYF	TGTGCCAGCAGCCCCACCCGGGGGTTATACGAGCAGTACTTC
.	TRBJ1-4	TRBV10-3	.	CAISERTNEKLFF	TGTGCCATCAGTGAACGGACTAATGAAAAACTGTTTTTT
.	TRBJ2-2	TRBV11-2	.	CASSAVRFATGELFF	TGTGCCAGCAGCGCAGTCAGGTTTGCGACCGGGGAGCTGTTTTTT
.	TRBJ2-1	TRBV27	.	CASSLRRVSYNEQFF	TGTGCCAGCAGCCTCCGGAGGGTCTCCTACAATGAGCAGTTCTTC
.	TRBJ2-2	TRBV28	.	CASSADQQGIAGELFF	TGTGCCAGCAGTGCGGATCAACAGGGTATAGCCGGGGAGCTGTTTTTT
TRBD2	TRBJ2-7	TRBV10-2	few	CASTGTSGYEQYF	TGCGCCAGCACCGGGACTAGCGGCTACGAGCAGTACTTC
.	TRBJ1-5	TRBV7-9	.	CVSSSPGGQGPQHF	TGTGTCAGCAGCTCCCCGGGGGGGCAGGGGCCCCAGCATTTT
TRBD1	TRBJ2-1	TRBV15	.	CATSSGTGRYNEQFF	TGTGCCACCAGTTCTGGGACAGGGCGCTACAATGAGCAGTTCTTC
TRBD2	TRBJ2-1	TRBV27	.	CASSWLGGGPKNEQFF	TGTGCCAGCAGTTGGCTGGGGGGAGGGCCCAAGAATGAGCAGTTCTTC
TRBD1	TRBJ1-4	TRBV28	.	CASSQQGATNEKLFF	TGTGCCAGCAGCCAACAGGGGGCAACTAATGAAAAACTGTTTTTT
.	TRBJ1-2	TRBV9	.	CASSVRGSDYGYTF	TGTGCCAGCAGCGTACGGGGGTCCGACTATGGCTACACCTTC
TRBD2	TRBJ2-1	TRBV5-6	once	CASSSDLAGDYNEQFF	TGTGCCAGCAGCTCAGACCTAGCGGGCGATTACAATGAGCAGTTCTTC
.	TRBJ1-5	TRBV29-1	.	CSDHESTDISNQPQHF	TGCAGCGATCACGAGTCGACCGACATTAGCAATCAGCCCCAGCATTTT
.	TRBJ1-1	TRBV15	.	CATSRDGNTEAFF	TGTGCCACCAGCAGAGACGGGAACACTGAAGCTTTCTTT
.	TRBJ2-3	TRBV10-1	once	CASSTTDTQYF	TGCGCCAGCAGTACAACAGATACGCAGTATTTT
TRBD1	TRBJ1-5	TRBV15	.	CATSKTGLTNQPQHF	TGTGCCACCAGCAAGACAGGGCTCACCAATCAGCCCCAGCATTTT
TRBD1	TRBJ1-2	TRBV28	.	CASSLTGDRVSGYTF	TGTGCCAGCAGTTTGACTGGGGACAGGGTCTCTGGCTACACCTTC
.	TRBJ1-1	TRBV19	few	CASRDRQFEAFF	TGTGCCAGTAGGGATCGACAGTTTGAAGCTTTCTTT
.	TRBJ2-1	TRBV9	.	CASSVDGLAIGEQFF	TGTGCCAGCAGCGTAGATGGGTTAGCGATAGGTGAGCAGTTCTTC
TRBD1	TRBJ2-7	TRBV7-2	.	CASSRQGGQGSYEQYF	TGTGCCAGCAGCCGCCAGGGGGGACAGGGCTCCTACGAGCAGTACTTC
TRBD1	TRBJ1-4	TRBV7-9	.	CASSTRDRRDEKLFF	TGTGCCAGCAGCACGAGGGACAGGAGAGATGAAAAACTGTTTTTT
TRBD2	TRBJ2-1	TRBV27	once	CASSFRAGVLNEQFF	TGTGCCAGCAGTTTCCGAGCGGGAGTGTTGAATGAGCAGTTCTTC
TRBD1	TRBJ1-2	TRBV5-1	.	CASSLAGTGGLIGYTF	TGCGCCAGCAGCTTGGCCGGGACAGGGGGACTGATTGGCTACACCTTC
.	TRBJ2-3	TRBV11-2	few	CASSSYTDTQYF	TGTGCCAGCAGCTCTTACACAGATACGCAGTATTTT
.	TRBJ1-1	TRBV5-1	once	CASSLAGRATEAFF	TGCGCCAGCAGCTTGGCCGGGAGGGCCACTGAAGCTTTCTTT